Reported below is one T cell receptor beta chain. The antigen remains undetermined. This sample stems from a study of OX40 agonist ivuxolimab in advanced cancers. Study background: Every 2 weeks, patients got intravenous ivuxolimab at one of six dose levels (0.01-10 mg/kg). Whole-study findings and limits: Mean expanded clone counts were higher in CD8+ than CD4+ T cells.

Clones were sequenced by immunoSEQ multiplex PCR, and TCRdb holds only the in-frame ones, with some missing. This table has around 76,000 clones, approximately 93% appearing once. The CDR3 runs to 16 residues. Trimming at V came to 4 bases and at J to 0 bases, leaving 4 bases not matched to a gene. Germline values: CDR1 SGHDN, CDR2 FVKESK. The receptor's source is an adult with an advanced solid tumor such as melanoma, head and neck, liver or kidney cancer. The source material was CD4+ or CD8+ T cells sorted from blood, sampled in a trial of the OX40 agonist ivuxolimab. This chain connects TRBV14 to TRBJ2-7, with 12 bases matching TRBD2. CDR3 residues: CASSPTSGRSSYEQYF. Here the CDR3 DNA reads TGTGCCAGCAGCCCAACTAGCGGGAGGAGCTCCTACGAGCAGTACTTC.